This T cell receptor (beta chain) is drawn from a study of blood T cell repertoires in COVID-19. The CDR3 runs 12 residues. Germline loops: CDR1 SNHLY, CDR2 FYNNEI. Deletions cut 7 bases from V and 0 bases from J, with 6 bases between. Sequenced by immunoSEQ multiplex PCR; TCRdb stores in-frame clones only, minus some. Of about 380,000 clones listed, more than 75% were seen once; the top ten hold less than 1.5%. Sequenced sample: PBMCs or T cells enriched from blood (not recorded which). V is TRBV2 and J is TRBJ1-2; D remains unclear. This TCR derives from a woman aged 18-29 years who had recovered from COVID-19. The CDR3 loop is CASIFTNYGYTF. The CDR3 DNA follows: TGTGCCAGCATCTTTACTAACTATGGCTACACCTTC.